One sample yielded the 21 T cell receptor beta chains listed below, sequenced in a study of metastatic and nonmetastatic thyroid tumors. All patients were treatment-naive before thyroid surgery. TCRdb re-analyzed the PCR reads using MiXCR. The table lists 25,000 to 30,000 clones, less than 25% of them singletons, with approximately 2.4% in the top ten. Input material: blood. The receptor source for this set is a female donor with papillary thyroid cancer or a benign thyroid nodule (not recorded which). Some clones in this sample may be carry-over from other donors' samples.

The chain couples TRBV9 to TRBJ1-2; D is unresolved. Trimming cost V 0 bases and J 2 bases, with 5 bases left between them. There are 13 residues in the CDR3. The germline CDR1 and CDR2 sequences are SGDLS and YYNGEE. CDR3 sequence reads: CASSVGQNYGYTF. Here the CDR3 DNA reads TGTGCCAGCAGCGTAGGTCAGAACTATGGCTACACCTTC. Drawing the rest from reference TRBV9 and TRBJ1-2, the complete variable domain is DSGVTQTPKHLITATGQRVTLRCSPRSGDLSVYWYQQSLDQGLQFLIQYYNGEERAKGNILERFSAQQFPDLHSELNLSSLELGDSALYFCASSVGQNYGYTFGSGTRLTVV.

The chain is built from TRBV6-5 and TRBJ1-2; D perhaps matches TRBD1 (5 bases). Trimming cost V 5 bases and J 8 bases, with 21 bases left between them. The CDR3 has 15 amino acids. Per germline, CDR1 MNHEY and CDR2 SVGAGI. As DNA, the CDR3 is TGTGCCAGCAGTCACCCCCCCGGTCAGGGCGTAGGCTACACCTTC. Translation: CASSHPPGQGVGYTF.

The V and J genes are TRBV28 and TRBJ1-2, with 8 bases matching TRBD1. Germline V gene lookup returns CDR1 MDHEN and CDR2 SYDVKM. Trimming cost V 3 bases and J 7 bases; bases outside gene matches: 4. This CDR3 spans 13 amino acids. CDR3 sequence (DNA): TGTGCCAGCAGTTTGTCAGGGGGCGGTGGCTACACCTTC. Its translation is CASSLSGGGGYTF.

This clone was counted many times. The same CDR3 can be traced to other DNA sequences in this sample. V and J are TRBV7-6 and TRBJ1-1; D is perhaps TRBD1 (5 bases). CDR1 and CDR2 (germline): SGHVS, FNYEAQ. The ends were cut back, 1 base at V and 1 base at J, with 10 bases in the middle. The CDR3 runs to 15 residues. CDR3 protein: CASSLESGTNTEAFF. In DNA, the CDR3 is TGTGCCAGCAGCTTAGAGTCCGGGACGAACACTGAAGCTTTCTTT.

This clone was observed at least ten times. This may come from a read error, since a much larger clone is one base off. V gene TRBV7-9 combines with J gene TRBJ2-2, with D tentatively TRBD2 (6 bases). Germline CDR1 and CDR2: SEHNR and FQNEAQ (reference sequence). CDR3 length equals 14 residues. The CDR3 sequence: CASSAGPRGREPFF. DNA for the CDR3: TGTGCCAGCAGCGCAGGACCCCGCGGACGGGAGCCGTTTTTT.

This clone was recorded many times. The chain has TRBV29-1 and TRBJ2-7; D is unclear. The CDR3 sequence is 11 residues long. V shed 4 bases and J shed 3 bases, with 7 bases lying between them. In germline, CDR1 is SQVTM, CDR2 ANQGSEA. The CDR3 reads CSVGVLYEQYF. CDR3 DNA: TGCAGCGTTGGTGTTCTCTACGAGCAGTACTTC.

Relative to its sample, this clone is medium-sized. This chain links TRBV27 with TRBJ2-7, with 10 positions matching TRBD2. The CDR3 contains 15 residues. Germline assignment: CDR1 MNHEY and CDR2 SMNVEV (reference sequence). After removal of 5 bases from V and 1 base from J, the junction contained 5 bases not matched to a gene. The CDR3 bases are TGTGCCAGCAGTAACGGACTAGCGGCTTCCTACGAGCAGTACTTC. Encoded protein: CASSNGLAASYEQYF.

This clone was picked up many times. The V gene is TRBV2, the J gene TRBJ1-1; unclear D gene. CDR3 length equals 13 residues. Looked up from germline, CDR1 is SNHLY and CDR2 is FYNNEI. V shed 3 bases and J shed 2 bases, with 7 bases lying between them. Here the CDR3 DNA reads TGTGCCAGCAGTGATTGGGGTAACACTGAAGCTTTCTTT. Translating it yields CASSDWGNTEAFF.

Many counts were recorded for this clone. The CDR3 sequence: CSARSLAGDSYEQYF. The CDR3 DNA reads TGCAGTGCTAGATCACTAGCGGGAGACTCCTACGAGCAGTACTTC. The J gene is TRBJ2-7, the V gene TRBV20-1, with TRBD2 matching over 11 bases. CDR3 length: 15 amino acids. V gave up 2 bases and J gave up 0 bases; unmatched junction bases: 3. Germline V gene data show CDR1 as DFQATT and CDR2 as SNEGSKA (reference sequence).

The chain links TRBV5-1 to TRBJ2-7; 15 nucleotides line up with TRBD2. J lost 0 bases, V lost 4 bases, and 14 bases had no gene match. CDR3 size: 20 residues. From germline, CDR1 is SGHRS and CDR2 YFSETQ. CDR3 sequence: CASSLWTSGRAASTSYEQYF. The DNA for the CDR3 is TGCGCCAGCAGCCTCTGGACTAGCGGGAGGGCGGCATCAACCTCCTACGAGCAGTACTTC.

On this clone itself: Here the CDR3 omits its conserved ending phenylalanine or tryptophan, so a read error is the likely source. It is unclear where the CDR3 begins or ends on the DNA, so no DNA is shown, and the CDR3 is as TCRdb lists it. The rearrangement joins TRBV12-3 or TRBV12-4 to TRBJ2-3; TRBD2 is the table's D call, not checked against the DNA. Both ends counted, the CDR3 spans 14 residues. The CDR3 is CASSGRRVADTQSC.

This clone was recorded at least ten times. V is TRBV5-1 and J is TRBJ2-2; 8 bases are a match to TRBD1. V dropped 1 base and J dropped 1; count of bases not matched to a gene: 15. Germline V gene sequence: CDR1 SGHRS, CDR2 YFSETQ. The CDR3 runs 20 residues. The DNA for the CDR3 is TGCGCCAGCAGCTTGTTGGTGTACGAGTTCGGGACAGGGAACACCGGGGAGCTGTTTTTT. Encoded protein: CASSLLVYEFGTGNTGELFF.

Many counts were recorded for this clone. Sequence at one end of the junction differs from germline and may be a read error. The chain recombines TRBV6-6 with TRBJ1-5, with a weak D call TRBD1 (5 bases). The CDR3 sequence is 17 residues long. CDR1 is MNHNY and CDR2 is SVGAGI in the germline V gene (reference sequence). CDR3 sequence reads: CASNYGPGGLRNQPQHF. In nucleotides, the CDR3 is TGTGCCAGCAATTACGGTCCCGGGGGTTTGCGTAATCAGCCCCAGCATTTT.

In this sample, this clone turned up many times. The chain uses TRBV29-1 and TRBJ2-1, with a weak D call TRBD2 (6 bases). The germline gives CDR1 SQVTM, CDR2 ANQGSEA. The CDR3 runs 14 residues. V lost 5 bases and J lost 4, with 15 bases in between. CDR3 region: CSVRYAAGYNEQFF. CDR3 nucleotides: TGCAGCGTTCGATATGCGGCGGGATACAATGAGCAGTTCTTC.

In this sample, this clone turned up a few times. J is TRBJ2-1 and V is TRBV9, with TRBD2 matching over 9 bases. The CDR3 totals 15 residues. V gave up 0 bases and J gave up 6 bases; unmatched junction bases: 4. Germline loops: CDR1 SGDLS, CDR2 YYNGEE. The CDR3 protein is CASSVGGLAINEQFF. The CDR3 DNA sequence: TGTGCCAGCAGCGTAGGGGGACTAGCAATCAATGAGCAGTTCTTC.

In its sample, this clone was seen many times. The chain is built from TRBV18 and TRBJ2-5; TRBD2 matches at 8 bases. The CDR3 is 15 amino acids. Germline V gene data show CDR1 as KGHSH and CDR2 as LQKENI. J gave up 3 bases and V 3 bases, and 6 bases lay outside the gene matches. Here the CDR3 reads CASSPVPREEETQYF. The CDR3 nucleotides read TGTGCCAGCTCACCGGTTCCGCGGGAGGAAGAGACCCAGTACTTC.

In its sample, this clone was seen many times. DNA for the CDR3: TGTGCCAGCAGTTTTCTCCAGGGAACGGGGGAGCAGTACTTC. It yields the protein CASSFLQGTGEQYF. V and J are TRBV28 and TRBJ2-7, with D perhaps TRBD1 or TRBD2 (5 bases each). Deletions cut 3 bases from V and 7 bases from J, with 16 bases between. This CDR3 is 14 amino acids long. Germline values: CDR1 MDHEN, CDR2 SYDVKM.

With respect to this clone: A much bigger clone sits one base away, suggesting this may be a read error. Other DNA sequences from this sample encode an identical CDR3 as well. The J gene is TRBJ1-4, the V gene TRBV29-1; 8 bases map to TRBD1. With V trimmed by 6 bases and J by 7 bases, 4 bases remained unmatched. CDR3 length equals 12 residues. Germline CDR1 and CDR2: SQVTM and ANQGSEA. CDR3 region: CSVGQGGEKLFF. CDR3 coding DNA: TGCAGCGTCGGACAGGGCGGTGAAAAACTGTTTTTT.

For this clone: Sequence at one end of the junction differs from germline and may be a read error. The rearrangement joins TRBV2 to TRBJ2-7; D is possibly TRBD2 (6 bases). The CDR3 consists of 15 residues. Germline V gene sequence: CDR1 SNHLY, CDR2 FYNNEI. The CDR3 spells CASREGGELSYEQYF. CDR3 bases: TGTGCCAGCAGAGAAGGCGGGGAACTATCCTACGAGCAGTACTTC.

The sample holds many counts of this clone. The J gene is TRBJ1-2, the V gene TRBV6-1; possible D gene TRBD1, 5 bases. The CDR3 consists of 11 residues. Germline V gene data show CDR1 as MNHNS and CDR2 as SASEGT. V dropped 4 bases and J dropped 8 bases, with 8 bases sitting between them. CDR3 region: CASSGGDGYTF. CDR3 nucleotides: TGTGCCAGCAGTGGAGGGGACGGCTACACCTTC.

The table lists this clone with many counts. A read error may be the cause here, since a much bigger clone is one base away. The CDR3 DNA follows: TGTGCCAGCAGTCTAGCGGGAGTCACCGGGGAGCTGGTTTTT. Its translation is CASSLAGVTGELVF. This chain joins TRBV12-3 or TRBV12-4 and TRBJ2-2; 10 nucleotides align to TRBD2. The CDR3 is 14 residues long.